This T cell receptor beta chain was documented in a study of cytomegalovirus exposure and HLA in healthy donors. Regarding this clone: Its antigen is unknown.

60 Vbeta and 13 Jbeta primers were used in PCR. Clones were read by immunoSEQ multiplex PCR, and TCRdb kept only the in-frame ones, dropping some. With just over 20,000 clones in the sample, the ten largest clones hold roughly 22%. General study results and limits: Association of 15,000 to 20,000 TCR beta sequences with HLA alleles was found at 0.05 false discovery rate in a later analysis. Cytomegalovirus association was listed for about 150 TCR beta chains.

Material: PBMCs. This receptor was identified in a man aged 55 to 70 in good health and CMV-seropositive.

CDR3 sequence reads: CSGTRGVNTEAFF. The CDR3 DNA follows: TGCAGCGGAACCAGGGGAGTGAACACTGAAGCTTTCTTT. The V and J genes are TRBV29-1 and TRBJ1-1, with D maybe TRBD1 (6 bases). With 7 bases removed from V and 0 bases from J, the gap between germline ends came to 12 bases. CDR1 and CDR2 from the germline V gene are SQVTM and ANQGSEA. The CDR3 totals 13 residues. Drawing the rest from reference TRBV29-1 and TRBJ1-1, the complete variable domain is SAVISQKPSRDICQRGTSLTIQCQVDSQVTMMFWYRQQPGQSLTLIATANQGSEATYESGFVIDKFPISRPNLTFSTLTVSNMSPEDSSIYLCSGTRGVNTEAFFGQGTRLTVV.